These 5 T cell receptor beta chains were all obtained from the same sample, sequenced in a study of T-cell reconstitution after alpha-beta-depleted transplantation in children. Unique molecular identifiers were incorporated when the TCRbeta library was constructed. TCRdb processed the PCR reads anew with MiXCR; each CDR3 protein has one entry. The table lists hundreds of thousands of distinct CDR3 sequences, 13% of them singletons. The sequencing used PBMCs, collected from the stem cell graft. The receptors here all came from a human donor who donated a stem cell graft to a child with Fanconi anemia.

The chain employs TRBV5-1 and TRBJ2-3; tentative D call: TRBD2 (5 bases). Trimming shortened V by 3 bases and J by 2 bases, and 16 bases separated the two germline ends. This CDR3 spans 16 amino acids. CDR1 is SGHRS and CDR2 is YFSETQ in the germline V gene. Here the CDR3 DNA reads TGCGCCAGCAGCTACGGGGTGTCCCCCCCCACAGATACGCAGTATTTT. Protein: CASSYGVSPPTDTQYF.

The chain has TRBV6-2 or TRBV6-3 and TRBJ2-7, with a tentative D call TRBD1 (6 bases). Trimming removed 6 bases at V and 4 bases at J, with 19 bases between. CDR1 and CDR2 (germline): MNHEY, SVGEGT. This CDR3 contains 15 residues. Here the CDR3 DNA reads TGTGCCAGCAGGAAAGTCGGGACACAGCAGTACGAGCAGTACTTC. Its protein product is CASRKVGTQQYEQYF.

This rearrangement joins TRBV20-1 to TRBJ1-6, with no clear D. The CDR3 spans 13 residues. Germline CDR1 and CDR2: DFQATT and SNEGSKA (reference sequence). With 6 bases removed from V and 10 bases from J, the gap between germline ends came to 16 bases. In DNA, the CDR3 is TGCAGTGCCCGGGCGGGATTGGAGTCACCCCTCCACTTT. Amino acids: CSARAGLESPLHF.

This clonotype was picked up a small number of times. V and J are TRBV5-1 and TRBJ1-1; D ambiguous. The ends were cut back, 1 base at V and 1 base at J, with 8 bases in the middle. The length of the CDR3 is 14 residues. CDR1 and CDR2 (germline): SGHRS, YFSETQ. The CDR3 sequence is CASSLNEGNTEAFF. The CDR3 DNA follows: TGCGCCAGCAGCTTGAACGAGGGGAACACTGAAGCTTTCTTT.

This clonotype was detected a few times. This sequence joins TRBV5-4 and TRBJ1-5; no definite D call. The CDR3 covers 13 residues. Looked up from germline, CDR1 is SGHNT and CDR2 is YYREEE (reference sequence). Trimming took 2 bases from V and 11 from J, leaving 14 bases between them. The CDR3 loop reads CASSLDAQVSQHF. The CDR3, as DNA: TGTGCCAGCAGCTTAGACGCCCAGGTATCCCAGCATTTT.